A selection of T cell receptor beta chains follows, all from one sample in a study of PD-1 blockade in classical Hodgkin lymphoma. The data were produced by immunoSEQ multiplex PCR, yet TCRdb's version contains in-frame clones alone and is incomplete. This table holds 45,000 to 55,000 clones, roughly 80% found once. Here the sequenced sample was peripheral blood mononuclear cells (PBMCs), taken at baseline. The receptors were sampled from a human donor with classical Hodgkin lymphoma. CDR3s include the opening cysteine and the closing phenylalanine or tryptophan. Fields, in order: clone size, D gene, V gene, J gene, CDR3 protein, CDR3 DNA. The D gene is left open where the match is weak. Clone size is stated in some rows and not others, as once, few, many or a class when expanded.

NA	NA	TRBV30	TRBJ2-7	CAWETSYEQYF	TGTGCCTGGGAGACTAGCTACGAGCAGTACTTC
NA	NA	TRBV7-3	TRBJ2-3	CASSLMGGGTDTQYF	TGTGCCAGCAGCTTAATGGGGGGAGGCACAGATACGCAGTATTTT
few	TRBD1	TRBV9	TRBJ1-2	CASSHPDRVTHGYTF	TGTGCCAGCAGCCACCCGGACAGGGTAACGCATGGCTACACCTTC
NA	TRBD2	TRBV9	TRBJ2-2	CASSPTGGTSLIGELFF	TGTGCCAGCAGCCCGACCGGGGGGACTAGCTTGATCGGGGAGCTGTTTTTT
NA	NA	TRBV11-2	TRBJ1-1	CASSLDSMTEAFF	TGTGCCAGCAGCTTAGATAGTATGACTGAAGCTTTCTTT
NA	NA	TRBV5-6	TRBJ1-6	CASSPLGTSWNGSPLHF	TGTGCCAGCAGCCCCCTCGGGACCTCCTGGAACGGTTCACCCCTCCACTTT
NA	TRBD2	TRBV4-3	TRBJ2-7	CASSQGLAGASAYEQYF	TGCGCCAGCAGCCAAGGGCTAGCGGGAGCGTCCGCCTACGAGCAGTACTTC
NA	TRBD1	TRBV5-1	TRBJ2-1	CASSLAVSSGTGTFF	TGCGCCAGCAGCTTGGCGGTCTCTTCCGGGACAGGCACGTTCTTC
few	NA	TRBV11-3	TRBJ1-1	CASSPRDETEAFF	TGTGCCAGCAGCCCCCGGGATGAGACTGAAGCTTTCTTT
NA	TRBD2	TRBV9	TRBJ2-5	CASSVSSGTGETQYF	TGTGCCAGCAGCGTATCTAGCGGCACTGGGGAGACCCAGTACTTC
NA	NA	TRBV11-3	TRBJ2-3	CASSLFGAFTDTQYF	TGTGCCAGCAGCTTATTTGGGGCGTTCACAGATACGCAGTATTTT
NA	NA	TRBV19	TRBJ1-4	CASTKGRLANEKLFF	TGTGCCAGTACCAAGGGGCGCTTAGCTAATGAAAAACTGTTTTTT
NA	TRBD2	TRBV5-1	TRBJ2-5	CASSVVGGTRKTQYF	TGCGCCAGCAGCGTTGTGGGGGGGACTCGAAAGACCCAGTACTTC
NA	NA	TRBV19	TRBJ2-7	CASSIGSGSWEQYF	TGTGCCAGTAGTATAGGGTCAGGCTCCTGGGAGCAGTACTTC
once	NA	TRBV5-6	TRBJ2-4	CASSLGNINIQYF	TGTGCCAGCAGCTTGGGAAACATTAACATTCAGTACTTC
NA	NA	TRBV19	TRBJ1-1	CASSTGARSMNTEAFF	TGTGCCAGTAGTACCGGGGCCCGATCCATGAACACTGAAGCTTTCTTT
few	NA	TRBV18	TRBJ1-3	CASSPEGSGNTIYF	TGTGCCAGCTCACCGGAAGGATCTGGAAACACCATATATTTT
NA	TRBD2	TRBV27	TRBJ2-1	CASSLYLAGGDSYNEQFF	TGTGCCAGCAGTTTATACCTAGCGGGGGGAGACTCCTACAATGAGCAGTTCTTC
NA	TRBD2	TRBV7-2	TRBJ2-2	CASSSLAGVNTGELFF	TGTGCCAGCAGCTCCTTAGCGGGAGTGAACACCGGGGAGCTGTTTTTT
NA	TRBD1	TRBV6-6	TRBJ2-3	CASSYSGQGGTDTQYF	TGTGCCAGCAGTTACTCAGGACAGGGGGGCACAGATACGCAGTATTTT
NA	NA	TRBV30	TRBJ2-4	CAWSVGPGANIQYF	TGTGCCTGGAGTGTGGGGCCCGGGGCAAACATTCAGTACTTC
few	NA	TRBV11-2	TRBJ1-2	CASSLGGRVGYTF	TGTGCCAGCAGCTTAGGGGGGCGGGTTGGCTACACCTTC
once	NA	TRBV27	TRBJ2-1	CASALRARSYNEQFF	TGTGCCAGCGCTCTGAGGGCAAGATCCTACAATGAGCAGTTCTTC
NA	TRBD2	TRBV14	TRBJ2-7	CASSHAGGSYEQYF	TGTGCCAGCAGCCATGCGGGGGGCTCCTACGAGCAGTACTTC
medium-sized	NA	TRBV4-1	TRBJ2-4	CASSQDWPGIVQYF	TGCGCCAGCAGCCAAGATTGGCCGGGGATCGTTCAGTACTTC
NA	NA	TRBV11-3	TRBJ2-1	CASSLRYNEQFF	TGTGCCAGCAGCTTACGATACAATGAGCAGTTCTTC
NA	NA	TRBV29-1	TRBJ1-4	CSVDAEGATNEKLFF	TGCAGCGTTGACGCAGAGGGAGCAACTAATGAAAAACTGTTTTTT
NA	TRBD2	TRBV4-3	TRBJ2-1	CASSLGTSAIYEQFF	TGCGCCAGCAGCCTCGGGACTAGCGCGATCTATGAGCAGTTCTTC
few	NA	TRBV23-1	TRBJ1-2	CASSQESCWGYTF	TGCGCCAGCAGTCAAGAGTCGTGTTGGGGCTACACCTTC
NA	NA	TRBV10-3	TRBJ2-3	CAISERGSGSPDLYF	TGTGCCATCAGTGAACGGGGCTCGGGGAGCCCCGACCTCTATTTT
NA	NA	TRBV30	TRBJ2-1	CAWRGSRSSYNEQFF	TGTGCCTGGAGGGGAAGCAGAAGCTCCTACAATGAGCAGTTCTTC
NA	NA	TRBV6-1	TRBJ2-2	CASREPNTGELFF	TGTGCCAGCAGGGAGCCTAACACCGGGGAGCTGTTTTTT
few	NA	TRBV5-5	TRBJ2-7	CASSITARGEQYF	TGTGCCAGCAGCATCACAGCCCGGGGGGAGCAGTACTTC
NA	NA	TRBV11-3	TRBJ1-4	CASSLDRETGEKLFF	TGTGCCAGCAGCTTAGACAGGGAGACGGGGGAAAAACTGTTTTTT
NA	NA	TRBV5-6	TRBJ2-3	CASSFGLGREGDTQYF	TGTGCCAGCAGCTTTGGTCTGGGCCGAGAGGGAGATACGCAGTATTTT
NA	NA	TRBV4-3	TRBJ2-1	CASSQDSVYNEQFF	TGCGCCAGCAGCCAAGATTCGGTCTACAATGAGCAGTTCTTC
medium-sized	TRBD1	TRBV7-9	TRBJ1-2	CASEQGARSIYGYTF	TGTGCCAGCGAGCAGGGGGCAAGGTCGATCTATGGCTACACCTTC
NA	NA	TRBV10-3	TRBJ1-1	CALPPNTEAFF	TGTGCCCTCCCACCGAACACTGAAGCTTTCTTT
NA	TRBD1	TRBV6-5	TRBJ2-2	CASSYGDRVDGELFF	TGTGCCAGCAGTTACGGTGACAGGGTTGACGGGGAGCTGTTTTTT
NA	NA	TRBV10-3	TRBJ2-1	CAISGRVPYNEQFF	TGTGCCATCAGTGGTCGGGTCCCCTACAATGAGCAGTTCTTC
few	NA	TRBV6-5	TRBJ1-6	CASSYRQYNSPLHF	TGTGCCAGCAGTTACCGGCAATATAATTCACCCCTCCACTTT
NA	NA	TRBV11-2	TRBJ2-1	CASSLDGYNEQFF	TGTGCCAGCAGCTTAGACGGGTACAATGAGCAGTTCTTC
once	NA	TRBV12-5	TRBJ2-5	CASIDSNQETQYF	TGTGCTAGCATAGACAGCAACCAAGAGACCCAGTACTTC
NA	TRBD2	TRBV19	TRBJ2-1	CASISGRAGEQFF	TGTGCCAGTATTAGCGGGAGGGCGGGCGAGCAGTTCTTC
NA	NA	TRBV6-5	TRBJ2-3	CASRQTDSTDTQYF	TGTGCCAGCAGACAGACAGATAGCACAGATACGCAGTATTTT
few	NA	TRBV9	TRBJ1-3	CASSVSGNTIYF	TGTGCCAGCAGCGTGTCCGGAAACACCATATATTTT
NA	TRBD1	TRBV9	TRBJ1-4	CASSARGPNEKLFF	TGTGCCAGCAGCGCAAGGGGGCCGAATGAAAAACTGTTTTTT
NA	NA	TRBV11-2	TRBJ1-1	CASSFGRIMNTEAFF	TGTGCCAGCAGCTTCGGGCGAATAATGAACACTGAAGCTTTCTTT
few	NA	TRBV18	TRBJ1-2	CASSLHSRNPNYGYTF	TGTGCCAGCTCACTCCACTCCCGGAATCCTAACTATGGCTACACCTTC
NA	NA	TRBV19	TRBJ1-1	CASSTTLKLYTEAFF	TGTGCCAGTAGTACGACCCTCAAGCTTTACACTGAAGCTTTCTTT
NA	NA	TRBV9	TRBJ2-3	CASSGYSGRSGNTDTQYF	TGTGCCAGCAGCGGATATAGCGGTCGTAGCGGAAACACAGATACGCAGTATTTT
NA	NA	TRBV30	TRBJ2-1	CAWSVLLQDKQFF	TGTGCCTGGAGTGTTTTACTTCAGGATAAGCAGTTCTTC
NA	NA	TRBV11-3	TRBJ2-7	CASRGRVPYEQYF	TGTGCCAGCAGAGGTAGGGTACCCTACGAGCAGTACTTC
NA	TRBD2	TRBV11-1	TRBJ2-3	CASSLYGHLAGVKDTQYF	TGTGCCAGCAGCTTGTATGGTCATCTAGCGGGAGTCAAAGATACGCAGTATTTT
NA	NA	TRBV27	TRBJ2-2	CASSLLGVDLSGELFF	TGTGCCAGCAGTTTACTAGGGGTTGACCTCAGCGGGGAGCTGTTTTTT
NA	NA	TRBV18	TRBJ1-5	CASSSPGVGEQPQHF	TGTGCCAGCTCATCACCTGGCGTGGGTGAACAGCCCCAGCATTTT
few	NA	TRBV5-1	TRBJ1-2	CASSSGGPNYGYTF	TGCGCCAGCAGCTCCGGAGGACCTAACTATGGCTACACCTTC
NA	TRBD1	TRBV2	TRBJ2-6	CASETGGDFSGANVLTF	TGTGCCAGCGAGACAGGGGGTGATTTCTCTGGGGCCAACGTCCTGACTTTC
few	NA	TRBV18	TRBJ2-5	CASSRSMGDGVTQYF	TGTGCCAGCTCCCGGTCAATGGGGGATGGAGTGACCCAGTACTTC